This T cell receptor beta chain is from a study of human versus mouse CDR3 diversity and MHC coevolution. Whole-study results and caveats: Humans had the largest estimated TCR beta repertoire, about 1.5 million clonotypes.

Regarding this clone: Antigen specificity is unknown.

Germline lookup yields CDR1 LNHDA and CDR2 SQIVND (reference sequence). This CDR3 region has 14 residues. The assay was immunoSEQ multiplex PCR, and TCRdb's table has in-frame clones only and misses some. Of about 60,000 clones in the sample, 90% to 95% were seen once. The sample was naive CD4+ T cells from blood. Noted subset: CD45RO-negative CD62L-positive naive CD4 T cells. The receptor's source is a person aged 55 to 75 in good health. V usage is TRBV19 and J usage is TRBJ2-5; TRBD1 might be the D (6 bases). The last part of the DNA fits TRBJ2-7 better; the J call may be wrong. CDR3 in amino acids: CASSIGGQSYEQYF. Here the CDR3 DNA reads TGTGCCAGTAGTATAGGGGGACAATCCTACGAGCAGTACTTC.